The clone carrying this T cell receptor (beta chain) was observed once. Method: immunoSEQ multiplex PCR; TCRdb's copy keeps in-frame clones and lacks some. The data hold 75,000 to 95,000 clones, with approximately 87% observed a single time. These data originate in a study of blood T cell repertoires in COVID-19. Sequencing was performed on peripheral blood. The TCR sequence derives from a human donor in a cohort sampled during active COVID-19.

Here the CDR3 DNA reads TGTGCCAGCGGTTCAGGGTGGTCTACTGAAAAACTGTTTTTT. Its translation is CASGSGWSTEKLFF. The chain has TRBV6-5 and TRBJ1-4; tentatively, D is TRBD1 (5 bases). The CDR3 runs to 14 residues. The V gene lost 8 bases and the J gene lost 7 bases, with 17 bases spanning the gap. Germline V gives CDR1 MNHEY, CDR2 SVGAGI.